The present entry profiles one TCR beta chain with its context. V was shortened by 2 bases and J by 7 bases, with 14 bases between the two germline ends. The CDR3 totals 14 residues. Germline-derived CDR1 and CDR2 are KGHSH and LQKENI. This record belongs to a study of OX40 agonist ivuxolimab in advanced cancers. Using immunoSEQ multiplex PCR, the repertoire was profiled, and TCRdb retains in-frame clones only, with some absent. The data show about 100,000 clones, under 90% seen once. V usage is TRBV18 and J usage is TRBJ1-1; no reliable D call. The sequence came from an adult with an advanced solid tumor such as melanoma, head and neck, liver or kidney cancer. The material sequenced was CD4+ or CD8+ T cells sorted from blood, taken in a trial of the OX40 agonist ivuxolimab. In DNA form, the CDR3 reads TGTGCCAGCTCACCAGGGCAGGAGGGTTTTGAAGCTTTCTTT. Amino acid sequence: CASSPGQEGFEAFF.